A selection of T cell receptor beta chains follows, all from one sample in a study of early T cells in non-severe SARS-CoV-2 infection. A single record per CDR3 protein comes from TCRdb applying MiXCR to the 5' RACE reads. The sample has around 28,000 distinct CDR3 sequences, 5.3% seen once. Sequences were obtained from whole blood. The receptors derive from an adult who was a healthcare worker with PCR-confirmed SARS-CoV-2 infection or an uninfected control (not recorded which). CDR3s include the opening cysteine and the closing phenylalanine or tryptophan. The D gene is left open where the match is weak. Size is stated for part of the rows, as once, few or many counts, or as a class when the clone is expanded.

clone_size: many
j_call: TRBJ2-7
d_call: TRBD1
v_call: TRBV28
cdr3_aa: CASRATGTGFEQYF
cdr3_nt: TGTGCCAGCAGAGCAACCGGGACAGGGTTCGAGCAGTACTTC

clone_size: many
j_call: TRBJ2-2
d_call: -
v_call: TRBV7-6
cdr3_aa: CASSQRAGELFF
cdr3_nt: TGTGCCAGCAGCCAGAGAGCCGGGGAGCTGTTTTTT

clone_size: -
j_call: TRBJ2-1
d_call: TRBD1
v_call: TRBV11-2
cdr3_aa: CASSLDLVAGGDNEQFF
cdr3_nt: TGTGCCAGCAGCTTAGATTTGGTGGCAGGGGGCGATAATGAGCAGTTCTTC

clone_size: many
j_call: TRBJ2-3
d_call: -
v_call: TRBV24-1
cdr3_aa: CATNDPGWGDTQYF
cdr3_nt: TGTGCCACCAATGATCCCGGTTGGGGGGATACGCAGTATTTT

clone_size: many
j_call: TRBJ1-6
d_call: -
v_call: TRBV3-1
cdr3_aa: CASSQLAFDNSPLHF
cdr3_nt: TGTGCCAGCAGCCAATTGGCATTCGATAATTCACCCCTCCACTTT

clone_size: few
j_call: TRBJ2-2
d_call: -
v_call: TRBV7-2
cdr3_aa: CASSLKLIQGDDGELFF
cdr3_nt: TGTGCCAGCAGCTTAAAACTGATACAGGGTGATGACGGGGAGCTGTTTTTT

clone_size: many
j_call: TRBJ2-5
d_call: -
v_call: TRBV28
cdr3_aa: CASSLVGGGTQYF
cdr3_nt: TGTGCCAGCAGTTTAGTGGGAGGTGGGACCCAGTACTTC

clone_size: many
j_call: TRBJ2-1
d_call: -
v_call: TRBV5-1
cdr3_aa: CASSLEDLSYNEQFF
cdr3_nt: TGCGCCAGCAGCTTGGAGGACCTCTCCTACAATGAGCAGTTCTTC

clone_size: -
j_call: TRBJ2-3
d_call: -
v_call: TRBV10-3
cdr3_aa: CAITVSRSLDTQYF
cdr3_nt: TGTGCCATCACGGTGTCGAGGAGTCTGGATACGCAGTATTTT

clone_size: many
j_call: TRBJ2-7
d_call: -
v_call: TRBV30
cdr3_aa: CAWSGLGGAVDEQYF
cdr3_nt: TGTGCCTGGAGTGGACTTGGCGGGGCAGTGGACGAGCAGTACTTC

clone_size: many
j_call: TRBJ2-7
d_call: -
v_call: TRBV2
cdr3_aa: CASSWYGSYEQYF
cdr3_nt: TGTGCCAGCAGTTGGTACGGATCCTACGAGCAGTACTTC

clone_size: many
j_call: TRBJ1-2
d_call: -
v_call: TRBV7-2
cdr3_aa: CASSSKSGGPNYGYTF
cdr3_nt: TGTGCCAGCAGCTCAAAGTCCGGGGGCCCTAATTATGGCTACACCTTC

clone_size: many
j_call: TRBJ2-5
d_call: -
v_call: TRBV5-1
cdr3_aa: CASSSRGSETQYF
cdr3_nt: TGCGCCAGCAGCTCTAGGGGTTCGGAGACCCAGTACTTC

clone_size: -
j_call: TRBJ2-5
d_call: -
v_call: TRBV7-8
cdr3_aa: CASSWGPQETQYF
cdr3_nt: TGTGCCAGCAGCTGGGGCCCGCAAGAGACCCAGTACTTC

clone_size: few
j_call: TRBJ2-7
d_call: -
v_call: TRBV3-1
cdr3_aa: CASSQGQAEIYEQYF
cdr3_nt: TGTGCCAGCAGCCAAGGCCAAGCGGAGATCTACGAGCAGTACTTC

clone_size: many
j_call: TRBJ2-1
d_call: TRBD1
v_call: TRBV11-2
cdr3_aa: CASRTARGQSSYNEQFF
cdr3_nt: TGTGCCAGCAGAACCGCCAGGGGGCAAAGCTCCTACAATGAGCAGTTCTTC

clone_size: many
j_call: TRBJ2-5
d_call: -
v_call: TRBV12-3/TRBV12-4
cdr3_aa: CASSRDQETQYF
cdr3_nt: TGTGCCAGCAGCCGGGACCAAGAGACCCAGTACTTC

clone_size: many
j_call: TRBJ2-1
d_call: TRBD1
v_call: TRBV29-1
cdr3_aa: CSVEGSRDRGFDEQFF
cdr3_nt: TGCAGCGTTGAGGGTAGCCGGGACAGGGGTTTCGATGAGCAGTTCTTC

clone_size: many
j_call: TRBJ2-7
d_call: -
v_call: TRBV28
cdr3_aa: CASTNRPGTHYF
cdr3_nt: TGTGCCAGCACCAACAGACCCGGGACACATTACTTC

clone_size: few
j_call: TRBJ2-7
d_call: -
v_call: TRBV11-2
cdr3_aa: CASSPRSPYEQYF
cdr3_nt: TGTGCCAGCAGCCCCCGGTCACCCTACGAGCAGTACTTC

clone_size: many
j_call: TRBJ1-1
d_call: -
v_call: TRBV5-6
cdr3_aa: CASSLAIPQGLRTEAFF
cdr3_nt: TGTGCCAGCAGCTTGGCCATACCACAGGGACTTCGGACTGAAGCTTTCTTT

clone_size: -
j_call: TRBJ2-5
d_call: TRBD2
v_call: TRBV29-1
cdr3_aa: CSVDGTSGGMNQETQYF
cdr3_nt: TGCAGCGTTGATGGGACTAGCGGGGGGATGAACCAAGAGACCCAGTACTTC

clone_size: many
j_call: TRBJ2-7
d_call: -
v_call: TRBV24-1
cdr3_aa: CATARMRLEVEQYF
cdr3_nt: TGTGCCACCGCACGGATGCGGCTAGAAGTAGAGCAGTACTTC

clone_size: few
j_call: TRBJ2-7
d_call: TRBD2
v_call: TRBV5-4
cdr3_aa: CASSLGRDYSYEQYF
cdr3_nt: TGTGCCAGCAGCTTGGGCCGGGACTACTCCTACGAGCAGTACTTC

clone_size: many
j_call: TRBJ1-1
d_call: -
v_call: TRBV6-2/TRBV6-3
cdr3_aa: CASSDNQGTNTEAFF
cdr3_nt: TGTGCCAGCAGCGATAATCAGGGGACTAACACTGAAGCTTTCTTT

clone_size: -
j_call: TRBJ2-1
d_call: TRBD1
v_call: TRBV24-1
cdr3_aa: CATSDPGTGGRNEQFF
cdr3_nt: TGTGCCACCAGTGACCCAGGGACAGGGGGCAGGAATGAGCAGTTCTTC

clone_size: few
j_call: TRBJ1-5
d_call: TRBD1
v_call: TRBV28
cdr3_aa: CASSLWPGTDNQPQHF
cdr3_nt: TGTGCCAGCAGTTTATGGCCGGGGACAGACAATCAGCCCCAGCATTTT

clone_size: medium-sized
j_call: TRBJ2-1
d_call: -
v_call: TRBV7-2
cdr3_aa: CASSPEVGEQFF
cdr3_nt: TGTGCCAGCAGCCCAGAGGTGGGGGAGCAGTTCTTC

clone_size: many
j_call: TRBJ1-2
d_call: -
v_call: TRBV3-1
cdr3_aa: CASSHRGANYGYTF
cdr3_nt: TGTGCCAGCAGCCATAGGGGGGCGAACTATGGCTACACCTTC

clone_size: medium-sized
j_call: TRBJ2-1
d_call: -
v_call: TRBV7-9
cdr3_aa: CASSLSRTARGEQFF
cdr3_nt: TGTGCCAGCAGCTTATCTAGGACGGCCCGCGGCGAGCAGTTCTTC

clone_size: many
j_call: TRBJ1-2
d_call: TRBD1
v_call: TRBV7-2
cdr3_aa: CASSLETGGAYGYTF
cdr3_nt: TGTGCCAGCAGCTTGGAGACAGGGGGCGCGTATGGCTACACCTTC

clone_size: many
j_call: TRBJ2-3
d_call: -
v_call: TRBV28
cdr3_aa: CASSFTQEGTQYF
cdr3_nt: TGTGCCAGCAGTTTTACGCAGGAGGGCACGCAGTATTTT

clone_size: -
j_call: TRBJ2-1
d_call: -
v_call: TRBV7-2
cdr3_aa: CASSLVPGAGNEQFF
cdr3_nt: TGTGCCAGCAGCTTAGTCCCGGGAGCGGGCAATGAGCAGTTCTTC

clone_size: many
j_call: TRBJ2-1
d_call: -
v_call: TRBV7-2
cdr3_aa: CASSLGTQGRGEQFF
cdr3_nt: TGTGCCAGCAGCCTCGGGACCCAGGGGCGTGGGGAGCAGTTCTTC

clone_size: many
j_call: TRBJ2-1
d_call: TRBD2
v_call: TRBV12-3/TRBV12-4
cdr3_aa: CASSLRASGTSYNEQFF
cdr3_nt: TGTGCCAGCAGTTTACGGGCTAGCGGGACCTCCTACAATGAGCAGTTCTTC

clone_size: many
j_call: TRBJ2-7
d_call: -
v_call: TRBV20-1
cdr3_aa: CSARDLTDISYEQYF
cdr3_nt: TGCAGTGCTAGAGATCTGACAGATATTTCCTACGAGCAGTACTTC

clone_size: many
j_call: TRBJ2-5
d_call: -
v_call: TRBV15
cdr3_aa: CATSRGQSMYQETQYF
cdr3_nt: TGTGCCACCAGCAGAGGGCAATCGATGTACCAAGAGACCCAGTACTTC

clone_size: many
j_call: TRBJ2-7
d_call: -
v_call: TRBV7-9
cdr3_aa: CASSLYSGGEQYF
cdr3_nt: TGTGCCAGCAGCTTATATTCGGGTGGTGAGCAGTACTTC

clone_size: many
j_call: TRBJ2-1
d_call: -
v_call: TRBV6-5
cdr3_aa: CASTRGGRDNEQFF
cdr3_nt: TGTGCCAGCACTCGAGGGGGTAGGGACAATGAGCAGTTCTTC

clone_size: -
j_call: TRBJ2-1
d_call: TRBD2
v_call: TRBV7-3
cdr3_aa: CASSRVGLADNEQFF
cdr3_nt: TGTGCCAGCAGCCGGGTTGGACTAGCGGACAATGAGCAGTTCTTC

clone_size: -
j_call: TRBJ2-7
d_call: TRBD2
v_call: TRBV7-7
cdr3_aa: CASSSRTSGSRYEQYF
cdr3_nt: TGTGCCAGCAGCTCTAGGACTAGCGGGAGTAGGTACGAGCAGTACTTC

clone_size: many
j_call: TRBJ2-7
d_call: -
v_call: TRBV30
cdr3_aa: CAWSVAYEQYF
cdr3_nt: TGTGCCTGGAGTGTCGCCTACGAGCAGTACTTC

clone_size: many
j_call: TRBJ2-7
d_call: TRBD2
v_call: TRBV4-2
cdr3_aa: CASSQDSLGEDLGLDNYEQYF
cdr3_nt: TGTGCCAGCAGCCAAGATTCCCTGGGGGAGGACTTGGGACTAGATAACTACGAGCAGTACTTC

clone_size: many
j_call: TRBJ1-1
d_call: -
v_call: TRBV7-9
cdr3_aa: CASSFDTEAFF
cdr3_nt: TGTGCCAGCAGCTTCGATACTGAAGCTTTCTTT

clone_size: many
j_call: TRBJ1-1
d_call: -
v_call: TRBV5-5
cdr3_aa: CASSLANANTEAFF
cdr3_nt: TGTGCCAGCAGCTTGGCTAATGCGAACACTGAAGCTTTCTTT

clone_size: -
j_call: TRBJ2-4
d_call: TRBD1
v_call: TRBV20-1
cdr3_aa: CSVPPGQGVNIQYF
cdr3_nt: TGCAGTGTTCCACCGGGACAGGGGGTAAACATTCAGTACTTC

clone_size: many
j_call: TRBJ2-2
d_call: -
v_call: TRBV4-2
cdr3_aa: CATGTTLGDTGELFF
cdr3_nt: TGTGCCACCGGAACGACTCTGGGGGACACCGGGGAGCTGTTTTTT

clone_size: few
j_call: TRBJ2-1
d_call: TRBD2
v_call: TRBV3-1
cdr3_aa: CASSSWTSGSRNEQFF
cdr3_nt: TGTGCCAGCAGCAGCTGGACTAGCGGGAGTAGGAATGAGCAGTTCTTC

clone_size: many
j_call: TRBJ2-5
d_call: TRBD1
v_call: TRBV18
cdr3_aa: CASSQTTGWMETQYF
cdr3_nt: TGTGCCAGCTCACAAACGACAGGGTGGATGGAGACCCAGTACTTC

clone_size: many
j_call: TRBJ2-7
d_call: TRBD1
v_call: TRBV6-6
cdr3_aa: CASSYPKDKTGGNYEQYF
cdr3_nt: TGTGCCAGCAGTTACCCAAAGGACAAAACAGGGGGCAACTACGAGCAGTACTTC

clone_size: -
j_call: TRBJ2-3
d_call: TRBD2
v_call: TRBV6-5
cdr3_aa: CASSYRLAGKTDTQYF
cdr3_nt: TGTGCCAGCAGTTATCGGCTAGCGGGCAAAACAGATACGCAGTATTTT